This TCR beta chain was recovered during a study of T-cell memory formation after mild COVID-19. Across the study: Across donors, TCR clusters were largely donor specific. Points from the study as a whole: CD4+ bias marked clones expanding day 15 to 37, unlike balanced contracting clones. In pre-infection memory, a portion of responding clones appeared, which suggested that cross-reactive memory joined.

The CDR3 loop spans 14 amino acids. Germline loops: CDR1 MRHNA, CDR2 SNTAGT. Deletions cut 5 bases from V and 2 bases from J, with 13 bases between. Note on this clonotype: Its antigen is unknown.

Constant-segment primers served in 5'RACE that generated TCR alpha and TCR beta cDNA libraries bearing sample barcodes and UMIs. TCRdb re-derived calls from the 5' RACE reads in MiXCR, one entry per CDR3 protein. The sample consists of just over 350,000 distinct CDR3 sequences, around 14% of them appearing once. What was sequenced was PBMCs or a T cell subset sorted from them (not recorded which). The V gene is TRBV6-4, the J gene TRBJ2-7; TRBD1 is a possible D gene (5 bases). The clonotype comes from a man aged 18 to 30 who had mild COVID-19 (a few samples of this study predate the infection). Cell type and time point are not known. CDR3: CASSLYTGPYEQYF. In DNA, the CDR3 is TGTGCCAGCAGTCTTTACACAGGACCCTACGAGCAGTACTTC.